This entry describes one TCR beta chain. This entry belongs to a study of CD8 T cells in Susac syndrome. An input of about 0.45 to 1 ug of RNA was subjected to reverse transcription using random hexamers. Multiplex immunoSEQ PCR targeted 54 Vbeta and 13 Jbeta TCR beta segments. TCRdb used MiXCR to reprocess the immunoSEQ multiplex PCR reads, holding one entry per CDR3 protein. The table has about 150,000 distinct CDR3 sequences, less than 97% seen once. Sequencing of TCR beta was performed on blood CD8+ and CD4+ T cells. The V gene's germline CDR1 is PRHDT and CDR2 FYEKMQ (reference sequence). This CDR3 has 13 amino acids. Trimming pared 3 bases from V and 0 bases from J, leaving 3 bases between.

This sequence was found in a human donor with multiple sclerosis. The chain is built from TRBV13 and TRBJ2-1, with no clear D. The sample was CD8+ T cells from PBMCs. CDR3 sequence reads: CASSFDSYNEQFF. CDR3 in DNA: TGTGCCAGCAGCTTCGACTCCTACAATGAGCAGTTCTTC.